A selection of T cell receptor beta chains follows, all from one sample in a study of OX40 agonist ivuxolimab in advanced cancers. Using immunoSEQ multiplex PCR, the repertoire was profiled, and TCRdb retains in-frame clones only, with some absent. The repertoire consists of about 82,000 clones, with less than 90% occurring once and the leading ten covering approximately 0.78%. The input for sequencing was CD4+ or CD8+ T cells sorted from blood, taken in a trial of the OX40 agonist ivuxolimab. Receptor source: an adult with an advanced solid tumor such as melanoma, head and neck, liver or kidney cancer. Each CDR3 is given with its conserved first and last residue. The D gene is left open where the match is weak. Clone size is given for some rows only: seen once, a few or many times, or a class if the clone is expanded.

-,TRBV11-2,-,TRBJ2-1,TGTGCCAGCATCCTCGGGAGCAACTACAATGAGCAGTTCTTC,CASILGSNYNEQFF
TRBD1,TRBV7-2,-,TRBJ1-1,TGTGCCAGCAAAGCTCGACAGGGGGCGAGTGACACTGAAGCTTTCTTT,CASKARQGASDTEAFF
TRBD1,TRBV29-1,-,TRBJ1-1,TGCAGCGTGCGAGAGGGACAGGGACCTGAAGCTTTCTTT,CSVREGQGPEAFF
-,TRBV18,-,TRBJ1-1,TGTGCCAGCTCACCAGTTAGGTCAGGGAACACTGAAGCTTTCTTT,CASSPVRSGNTEAFF
-,TRBV5-8,-,TRBJ1-5,TGTGCCAGCAGCTTGGTGGGCGTAGGCAATCAGCCCCAGCATTTT,CASSLVGVGNQPQHF
-,TRBV18,-,TRBJ2-1,TGTGCCAGCTCACCACCGGCTCTCAATGAGCAGTTCTTC,CASSPPALNEQFF
TRBD2,TRBV7-2,-,TRBJ2-7,TGTGCCAGCAGCCTAGCGGGGGCCTCTTCCTACGAGCAGTACTTC,CASSLAGASSYEQYF
TRBD2,TRBV29-1,few,TRBJ2-5,TGCAGCGTCGCTCTGACTAGCGGGGTCGAGACCCAGTACTTC,CSVALTSGVETQYF
TRBD1,TRBV19,-,TRBJ1-3,TGTGCCAGTAGTGCCAGAGGGGGAACCCGGGACAGGTGGAAGGGAAACACCATATATTTT,CASSARGGTRDRWKGNTIYF
TRBD1,TRBV7-9,-,TRBJ2-3,TGTGCCAGCAGCTCTGACAGGGGGCGCCAAGATACGCAGTATTTT,CASSSDRGRQDTQYF
-,TRBV5-1,-,TRBJ1-1,TGCGCCAGCAGCTTTTCGACACTCGGCACTGAAGCTTTCTTT,CASSFSTLGTEAFF
TRBD2,TRBV27,-,TRBJ2-3,TGTGCCAGCAGTTTCTCCCGGGGGGTAGATACGCAGTATTTT,CASSFSRGVDTQYF
TRBD1,TRBV30,-,TRBJ1-2,TGTGCCTGGAAAAGGACAGGGGTTATCTATGGCTACACCTTC,CAWKRTGVIYGYTF
-,TRBV30,-,TRBJ1-2,TGTGCCTGGAGTGGATTTAGGGTCAATGGCTACACCTTC,CAWSGFRVNGYTF
-,TRBV5-1,-,TRBJ2-1,TGCGCCAGCGGAACTCAGTCGGGCGACAATGAGCAGTTCTTC,CASGTQSGDNEQFF
TRBD2,TRBV19,-,TRBJ2-5,TGTGCCAATAACCGCCCGGGGGGTGAGACCCAGTACTTC,CANNRPGGETQYF
TRBD2,TRBV11-1,-,TRBJ2-7,TGTGCCAGCAGCAACGGGGGGGTGCCCTACGAGCAGTACTTC,CASSNGGVPYEQYF
-,TRBV15,-,TRBJ2-7,TGTGCCACCAGCAGAGATCCCAGGTACGGCCAGGGGTACGAGCAGTACTTC,CATSRDPRYGQGYEQYF
-,TRBV7-2,few,TRBJ2-7,TGTGCCAGCAGCTTAGGGGATTCCCAGTACGAGCAGTACTTC,CASSLGDSQYEQYF
-,TRBV18,-,TRBJ1-5,TGTGCCAGCTCACCTCTCTCCGGAACAAATCAGCCCCAGCATTTT,CASSPLSGTNQPQHF
-,TRBV7-9,-,TRBJ2-1,TGTGCCAGCCACCTGCCCTTGCCGGGGGCGAGCGCCTACAATGAGCAGTTCTTC,CASHLPLPGASAYNEQFF
-,TRBV14,-,TRBJ1-1,TGTGCCAGCAGCCCACGCACAAACACTGAAGCTTTCTTT,CASSPRTNTEAFF
TRBD2,TRBV6-4,-,TRBJ2-7,TGTGCCAGCAGAGCGAGGCTAGCGGGGTTCTACGAGCAGTACTTC,CASRARLAGFYEQYF
TRBD1,TRBV18,-,TRBJ2-1,TGTGCCAGCTCACCCGGGACAGAGATCAATGAGCAGTTCTTC,CASSPGTEINEQFF
TRBD1,TRBV18,-,TRBJ1-1,TGTGCCAGCTCACCGGAATCCGGCAGGGGGGTTTACACTGAAGCTTTCTTT,CASSPESGRGVYTEAFF
TRBD1,TRBV4-2,-,TRBJ1-5,TGTGCCAGCAGCCAAGCACAGGGGGCGCAGAATCAGCCCCAGCATTTT,CASSQAQGAQNQPQHF
-,TRBV6-6,-,TRBJ1-4,TGTGCCAGCAGTTCGCAGGGTGTCAGTGAAAAACTGTTTTTT,CASSSQGVSEKLFF
TRBD1,TRBV7-2,-,TRBJ1-5,TGTGCCAGCAGCTTCGACAGGGGCCAGCCCCAGCATTTT,CASSFDRGQPQHF
-,TRBV18,once,TRBJ2-4,TGTGCCAGCTCACCACCGAACGGGGGTTCGGCCAAAAACATTCAGTACTTC,CASSPPNGGSAKNIQYF
-,TRBV5-4,-,TRBJ2-1,TGTGCCAGCAGCTTGGGGGGGACGGCGTACAATGAGCAGTTCTTC,CASSLGGTAYNEQFF
TRBD1,TRBV7-2,-,TRBJ2-7,TGTGCCAGCAGCCCCCCGGGACAGGTCTCCTACGAGCAGTACTTC,CASSPPGQVSYEQYF
-,TRBV15,-,TRBJ1-4,TGTGCCACCAGCAGAGCTACGTTAACTAATGAAAAACTGTTTTTT,CATSRATLTNEKLFF
TRBD2,TRBV7-3,few,TRBJ2-5,TGTGCCAGCAGCTGGTCCGGACTAGCGGGGGAGACCCAGTACTTC,CASSWSGLAGETQYF
-,TRBV4-3,-,TRBJ2-4,TGCGCCAGCAGCCAAGTGTCAGGGGGGAACATTCAGTACTTC,CASSQVSGGNIQYF
TRBD1,TRBV7-6,-,TRBJ1-2,TGTGCCAGCAGCTCCGACAGGGCCGGCGGCTACACCTTC,CASSSDRAGGYTF
-,TRBV18,-,TRBJ1-4,TGTGCCAGCTCGCGAGGGGGTGCAACTAATGAAAAACTGTTTTTT,CASSRGGATNEKLFF
-,TRBV7-2,-,TRBJ1-5,TGTGCCAGCAGCTTAAATCAGGGCCATCAGCCCCAGCATTTT,CASSLNQGHQPQHF
TRBD2,TRBV2,-,TRBJ2-3,TGTGCCAGCAAGAATACCCTTTGGGGGGGGACGGCCGAAGCGGATACGCAGTATTTT,CASKNTLWGGTAEADTQYF
TRBD1,TRBV11-3,-,TRBJ1-1,TGTGCCAGCAGCTTAGGAAACAGGGGGGGACGAGCTTTCTTT,CASSLGNRGGRAFF
-,TRBV7-2,once,TRBJ2-7,TGTGCCAGCAGCCGGATCCAGGGATTCGAGCAGTACTTC,CASSRIQGFEQYF
-,TRBV18,-,TRBJ1-5,TGTGCCAGCTCACCGGGGGGAATGGGCAATCAGCCCCAGCATTTT,CASSPGGMGNQPQHF
-,TRBV19,-,TRBJ2-2,TGTGCCAGTAGGGAGGGACACCTTAACCCCCGGGAGCTGTTTTTT,CASREGHLNPRELFF
-,TRBV6-1,-,TRBJ1-2,TGTGCCAGCAGTGGCGGTCCGGGGGGCAACTATGGCTACACCTTC,CASSGGPGGNYGYTF
-,TRBV5-1,-,TRBJ2-3,TGCGCCAGCAGCTTCCCAAGGGCAGATACGCAGTATTTT,CASSFPRADTQYF
-,TRBV11-2,-,TRBJ1-1,TGTGCCAGCAGCATCTTGACCAGAAACCAACCTGAAGCTTTCTTT,CASSILTRNQPEAFF
TRBD1,TRBV19,-,TRBJ1-6,TGTGCCAGTAGTATAAGACAGACAGGGGGCGTTTCGTCACCCCTCCACTTT,CASSIRQTGGVSSPLHF
TRBD1,TRBV25-1,-,TRBJ2-7,TGTGCCAGCAGCCGGGACAGGCGTTACGAGCAGTACTTC,CASSRDRRYEQYF
TRBD2,TRBV11-2,-,TRBJ2-3,TGTGCCAGCAGCTTAGCTAGCGGGGGGAGCACAGATACGCAGTATTTT,CASSLASGGSTDTQYF
-,TRBV6-5,-,TRBJ1-1,TGTGCCAGCAGCCCAAACGAGATACTGAACACTGAAGCTTTCTTT,CASSPNEILNTEAFF
-,TRBV29-1,-,TRBJ1-3,TGCAGCGTTGAGGGGGGGTCAGGAAACACCATATATTTT,CSVEGGSGNTIYF
-,TRBV5-1,-,TRBJ2-7,TGCGCCAGCAGCTTGGGGGGTGGATACTACGAGCAGTACTTC,CASSLGGGYYEQYF
-,TRBV4-2,-,TRBJ2-1,TGTGCCAGCAGCCACCTAGGGGACTCCTACAATGAGCAGTTCTTC,CASSHLGDSYNEQFF
TRBD2,TRBV6-5,-,TRBJ2-7,TGTGCCAGCAGTACGCCGGGGGGGGCCGAGCAGTACTTC,CASSTPGGAEQYF
-,TRBV6-5,-,TRBJ2-1,TGTGCCAGCAGTTCACTGGGGGCAGGTATCTACAATGAGCAGTTCTTC,CASSSLGAGIYNEQFF
TRBD1,TRBV7-2,-,TRBJ2-7,TGTGCCAGCAGCTCCTGGGACAGGGGGAAATACGAGCAGTACTTC,CASSSWDRGKYEQYF